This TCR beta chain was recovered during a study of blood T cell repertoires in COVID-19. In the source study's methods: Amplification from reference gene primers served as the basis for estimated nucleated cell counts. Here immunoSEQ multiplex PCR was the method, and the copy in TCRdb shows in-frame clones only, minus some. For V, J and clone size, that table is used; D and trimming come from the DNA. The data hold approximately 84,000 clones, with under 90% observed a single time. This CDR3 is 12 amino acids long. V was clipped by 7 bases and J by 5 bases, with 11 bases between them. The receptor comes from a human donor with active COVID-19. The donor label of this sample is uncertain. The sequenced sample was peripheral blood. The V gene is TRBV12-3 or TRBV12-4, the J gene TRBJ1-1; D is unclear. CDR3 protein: CASTAGGTEAFF. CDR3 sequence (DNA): TGTGCCAGCACCGCAGGCGGGACTGAAGCTTTCTTT.